Below, 5 T cell receptor beta chains from the same sample are listed, as sequenced in a study of blood T cell repertoires in COVID-19. Clones were sequenced by immunoSEQ multiplex PCR, and TCRdb holds only the in-frame ones, with some missing. The table records about 250,000 clones, just over 85% of them present only once. The sample taken for sequencing was peripheral blood. The source is a man older than 75 with acute or convalescent COVID-19.

The V call is TRBV12-3 or TRBV12-4, the J call TRBJ2-7; D gene uncertain. The V end lost 3 bases, the J end lost 7 bases, and 10 bases lay between the germline ends. The CDR3 is made up of 12 amino acids. CDR3 nucleotides: TGTGCCAGCAGTTTGTCGACCGGGGAGCAGTACTTC. It is translated as CASSLSTGEQYF.

The CDR3 is CASSPLAGGYNEQFF. CDR3 coding DNA: TGTGCCAGCAGCCCACTAGCGGGGGGGTACAATGAGCAGTTCTTC. The V gene is TRBV3-1 (or the pseudogene TRBV3-2), the J gene TRBJ2-1; 13 nucleotides line up with TRBD2. Germline assignment: CDR1 LGHDT and CDR2 YNNKEL (reference sequence). CDR3 length equals 15 residues. The V segment lost 4 bases and the J segment 4 bases; nucleotides outside the gene matches: 1.

This clone was detected once. V and J are TRBV5-6 and TRBJ2-3, with 7 bases fitting TRBD1. This CDR3 is 17 amino acids long. Germline V gene lookup returns CDR1 SGHDT and CDR2 YYEEEE. Germline trimming cut 0 bases from V and 2 bases from J; bases unmatched to any gene: 9. The CDR3 DNA sequence: TGTGCCAGCAGCTTGGATGGGACAGCCATTTTCACAGATACGCAGTATTTT. Protein product: CASSLDGTAIFTDTQYF. Full variable domain (outside the CDR3, taken from reference TRBV5-6 and TRBJ2-3): DAGVTQSPTHLIKTRGQQVTLRCSPKSGHDTVSWYQQALGQGPQFIFQYYEEEERQRGNFPDRFSGHQFPNYSSELNVNALLLGDSALYLCASSLDGTAIFTDTQYFGPGTRLTVL.

This clone has only one observation. The chain is built from TRBV28 and TRBJ2-1; possible D gene TRBD1, 5 bases. The CDR3 runs to 13 residues. In germline, CDR1 is MDHEN, CDR2 SYDVKM. Trimming stripped 2 bases from V and 4 bases from J, with 6 bases between. CDR3 sequence: CASSLTGYNEQFF. The CDR3, as DNA: TGTGCCAGCAGTTTAACAGGATACAATGAGCAGTTCTTC.

This rearrangement joins TRBV19 to TRBJ1-5, with D hard to call. The V gene lost 6 bases and the J gene lost 7 bases, with 16 bases spanning the gap. This CDR3 has 14 amino acids. Germline CDR1 is LNHDA and CDR2 is SQIVND (reference sequence). The CDR3 DNA is TGTGCCAGTAGCGTCAGCTTTCAGGAACAGCCCCAGCATTTT. This translates into CASSVSFQEQPQHF.